Sequencing of this T cell receptor (beta chain) was carried out in a study of blood T cell repertoires in COVID-19 (dated by TCRdb to 2018 to 2021). The study in broad terms: Samples covering the acute and convalescent phases of COVID-19 were provided by collaborators in the United States, Italy and Spain. The prospective study material was composed of cDNA or gDNA derived from T cells, B-cell-depleted T cells, or PBMCs. Where available, HLA class I and class II types were taken from metadata supplied by the sample provider and were not determined by assay-based typing. Samples were obtained from the ongoing ImmuneRACE study (first 160 participants) and from 1,200 or so subjects provided by 6 global collaborators. The sample metadata nearly always contained a de-identified subject ID, COVID-19 status, age in years and sex. The dataset comprised deeply sampled blood TCRbeta repertoires from subjects exposed to, actively infected with, or recovered from COVID-19. The repertoires were released in a freely available public database meant as a resource for research on the immune response to SARS-CoV-2.

CDR1 LGHDT and CDR2 YNNKEL are derived from the germline V gene (reference sequence). A distance of 19 bases separates the germline ends of V and J, which lose 8 bases and 3 bases respectively. The CDR3 spans 15 residues, from the cysteine through the phenylalanine. Only the CDR3 DNA stays, 45 bases, in frame from base 1. The immunoSEQ Assay, a bias-controlled multiplex PCR, was used to amplify TCRbeta CDR3 regions from genomic DNA. On the authors' methods: The number of nucleated cells in each sample was estimated from the amplification of reference gene primers within the assay. Sequence reads were collapsed and filtered to measure the absolute abundance of every unique TCRbeta CDR3 rearrangement. For each sample, productive Simpson clonality was calculated as the square root of Simpson's diversity index across productive rearrangements. TCRdb retrieved this table from immuneACCESS and kept in-frame rearrangements only. Not all clones are present; in checked studies, unresolved V genes account for under half, and no reason is known for the remainder. V and J calls and clone size are as listed in that table; D and trimming were resolved from the DNA. The sample profile shows approximately 190,000 clones; roughly 80% of them were found once. Less than 7% of the sample belongs to the ten largest clones.

Whole blood was collected in K2EDTA tubes by collaborating institutions according to the institutions' own protocols. For TCRbeta analysis, collaborators shipped samples in one of three forms: frozen whole blood, isolated PBMCs, or DNA extracted from either of those sample types. Here is what the overall study found, with its caveats: Clinical and demographic metadata were provided uncurated, with the amount varying by source and participant.

Concerning this clone itself: Its antigen has not been determined. Base qualities are missing; no much larger clone stands one base away.

The sample was peripheral blood. The chain joins TRBV3-1 (or the pseudogene TRBV3-2) to TRBJ1-1; there is no confident call for the D gene. The TCR was taken from a man in his 60s with acute or convalescent COVID-19. The DNA sequence is as follows: TGTGCCAGCGGAGAATATAAAACCGGTTACACTGAAGCTTTCTTT. It encodes CASGEYKTGYTEAFF.